This record covers a single TCR beta chain. When the RNA was reverse transcribed, random hexamers were used with an input of roughly 0.45 to 1 ug. From the immunoSEQ multiplex PCR reads, TCRdb called clonotypes with MiXCR, one entry per CDR3 protein. The data hold 170,000 or so distinct CDR3 sequences, with more than 95% observed a single time. The CDR3 covers 12 residues. The germline V gene encodes CDR1 SQVTM and CDR2 ANQGSEA. Between the trimmed V and J ends, which lost 7 bases and 2 bases, there was a span of 9 bases. These data come from a study of CD8 T cells in Susac syndrome. The material sequenced was CD4+ T cells from PBMCs. The J gene is TRBJ2-1, the V gene TRBV29-1; no firm D call. The receptor was isolated from a human donor with Susac syndrome. CDR3 sequence: CSADSPYNEQFF. The CDR3 DNA reads TGCAGCGCCGACTCGCCCTACAATGAGCAGTTCTTC.